The 12 T cell receptor beta chains below come from one sample, sequenced in a study of cytotoxic CD8 clonotypes in ibrutinib-treated CLL. Clones were read by immunoSEQ multiplex PCR, and TCRdb kept only the in-frame ones, dropping some. The sample holds about 140,000 clones, roughly 90% seen once. This material consisted of PBMCs, taken after 12 months of ibrutinib treatment. The receptors come from a human donor with chronic lymphocytic leukemia.

The chain is built from TRBV7-9 and TRBJ2-1, with 7 bases that match TRBD2. In germline, CDR1 is SEHNR, CDR2 FQNEAQ (reference sequence). J lost 8 bases, V lost 5 bases, and 21 bases had no gene match. CDR3 length: 18 residues. CDR3 nucleotides: TGTGCCAGCAGCCCCCCCCTCGGTGGGAGGGTTGTTTTTGATGAGCAGTTCTTC. Translated: CASSPPLGGRVVFDEQFF.

J is TRBJ2-7 and V is TRBV6-6; no reliable D call. CDR1 and CDR2 from the germline V gene are MNHNY and SVGAGI (reference sequence). CDR3 length equals 14 residues. V lost 0 bases and J lost 6, with 12 bases in between. The CDR3 sequence: CASSYSGLVGEQYF. As DNA, the CDR3 is TGTGCCAGCAGTTACTCGGGCCTTGTAGGCGAGCAGTACTTC.

V usage is TRBV5-1 and J usage is TRBJ2-1; D perhaps matches TRBD1 (6 bases). The CDR3 runs 15 residues. The V gene lost 3 bases and the J gene lost 6 bases, with 16 bases spanning the gap. CDR1 is SGHRS and CDR2 is YFSETQ in the germline V gene. CDR3: CASSSFGQIPNEQFF. CDR3 in DNA: TGCGCCAGCAGCTCCTTTGGACAGATTCCCAATGAGCAGTTCTTC.

V is TRBV7-3 and J is TRBJ2-5; a weak D match, TRBD1 (6 bases). The CDR3 length is 13 residues. The ends were cut back, 3 bases at V and 2 bases at J, with 7 bases in the middle. Germline V gene lookup returns CDR1 SGHTA and CDR2 FQGTGA. The CDR3 DNA reads TGTGCCAGCAGCTTCACAGGGCAAGAGACCCAGTACTTC. Translation gives CASSFTGQETQYF.

The CDR3 DNA reads as TGTGCCAGCAGTTTCGGGATTGGACAGGGGGTACAGTACTTC. It specifies CASSFGIGQGVQYF. This chain joins TRBV28 and TRBJ2-7; 10 bases line up with TRBD1. The CDR3 totals 14 residues. Germline lookup yields CDR1 MDHEN and CDR2 SYDVKM. The V gene end was trimmed by 3 bases and the J gene end by 10 bases; junction bases not matched to a gene: 9.

This chain links TRBV6-6 with TRBJ1-1; D uncertain. This CDR3 has 14 amino acids. Per the germline V gene, CDR1 is MNHNY and CDR2 is SVGAGI (reference sequence). V lost 5 bases, J lost 1 base, and 11 bases lay in between. CDR3 in DNA: TGTGCCAGCAGTACTACAGACCCGAACACTGAAGCTTTCTTT. Translating it yields CASSTTDPNTEAFF.

The CDR3 protein is CAWAAGGSVAQYF. Here the CDR3 DNA reads TGTGCCTGGGCCGCCGGGGGCAGTGTGGCGCAGTACTTC. This chain links TRBV30 with TRBJ2-7; either TRBD1 or TRBD2 may fit D (6 bases each). Germline-derived CDR1 and CDR2 are GTSNPN and SVGIG (reference sequence). Trimming shortened V by 5 bases and J by 9 bases, and 20 bases separated the two germline ends. This CDR3 has 13 residues. Together with reference TRBV30 and TRBJ2-7, the CDR3 gives the full variable domain: SQTIHQWPATLVQPVGSPLSLECTVEGTSNPNLYWYRQAAGRGLQLLFYSVGIGQISSEVPQNLSASRPQDRQFILSSKKLLLSDSGFYLCAWAAGGSVAQYFGPGTRLTVT.

This chain joins TRBV5-8 and TRBJ2-3; D possibly matches TRBD1 or TRBD2 (5 bases each). V shed 0 bases and J shed 4 bases, with 6 bases lying between them. CDR3 length: 13 amino acids. The germline V gene encodes CDR1 SGHTS and CDR2 YDEGEE. CDR3 region: CASSLGGPDTQYF. The CDR3 nucleotides read TGTGCCAGCAGCTTGGGGGGACCAGATACGCAGTATTTT.

This clone was observed a handful of times. The chain joins TRBV5-1 to TRBJ2-4, with D possibly TRBD2 on 5 matching bases. There are 16 residues in the CDR3. Trimming took 2 bases from V and 13 from J, leaving 25 bases between them. The V gene's germline CDR1 is SGHRS and CDR2 YFSETQ. CDR3 sequence (DNA): TGCGCCAGCAGCTTTTCCGAGCTTACGGGGTCGAAGTCCCAGTACTTC. Translating gives CASSFSELTGSKSQYF.

The CDR3: CATRTGVSTNEKLFF. The CDR3 nucleotides read TGTGCCACCAGAACAGGGGTCTCCACTAATGAAAAACTGTTTTTT. The rearrangement links TRBV15 to TRBJ1-4, with 7 bases aligning to TRBD1. The CDR3 is 15 residues long. Trimming removed 6 bases from V and 2 bases from J; junction bases left unmatched: 6. CDR1 and CDR2 from the germline V gene are LNHNV and YYDKDF (reference sequence).

This CDR3 reads CAWSDLIGNTEAFF. As DNA, the CDR3 is TGTGCCTGGAGCGACCTTATAGGGAACACTGAAGCTTTCTTT. The V gene is TRBV30, the J gene TRBJ1-1; unclear D gene. The CDR3 extends over 14 amino acids. Germline values: CDR1 GTSNPN, CDR2 SVGIG (reference sequence). Trimming shortened V by 3 bases and J by 1 base, and 12 bases separated the two germline ends.

This clone was counted a single time. The genes are TRBV28 and TRBJ2-7; 12 bases are shared with TRBD2. J was trimmed by 6 bases and V by 4 bases; bases with no gene match: 13. The CDR3 sequence is 17 residues long. CDR1 MDHEN and CDR2 SYDVKM come from the germline V gene. CDR3 loop: CASSSTFLLAGGPEQYF. The DNA of the CDR3 is TGTGCCAGCAGTTCCACCTTCCTACTAGCGGGAGGTCCCGAGCAGTACTTC.